There are many counts of the clone carrying this T cell receptor beta chain. Its antigen remains unknown. Libraries of naive CD8 cells were prepared from approximately 20,000 to 1,000,000 sorted cells using 10%, 30% or 50% RNA. CD8+CD4-CCR7+CD45RA+ sorting gave the naive CD8 T cells. The data belong to a study of molecular identifiers for immune sequencing clone quantification. Study-level findings and limits: Clones of above 20 RNA copies carried over 97% of effector molecules; in naive cells they carried under 1%.

Trimming cost V 8 bases and J 1 base; bases outside gene matches: 10. Germline V gene lookup returns CDR1 MNHEY and CDR2 SVGAGI. The CDR3 has 16 residues. TCRdb re-called the PCR reads through MiXCR, storing one row per CDR3 protein. The sample consists of 490,000 or so distinct CDR3 sequences, around 25% of them appearing once. The sequence came from a human donor in good health. Some libraries in this study had Jurkat cell RNA spiked in. Sequencing was done on a sample of naive CD8+ T cells from blood, with Jurkat cell RNA spiked in. Subset defined: FACS-sorted CD8+CD4-CCR7+CD45RA+ naive T cells. This sequence joins TRBV6-5 and TRBJ1-1, with TRBD1 matching over 10 bases. The CDR3: CASFGGTGDPNTEAFF. The CDR3, as DNA: TGTGCCAGCTTTGGGGGGACAGGGGACCCGAACACTGAAGCTTTCTTT.